This T cell receptor (beta chain) was recovered during a study of blood T cell repertoires in COVID-19. How the authors handled the data: Using reference gene primer amplification, nucleated cell counts were estimated. Profiling relied on immunoSEQ multiplex PCR, and the TCRdb table lists in-frame clones only, not all of them. Clonal size and the V and J genes are those of that table, whereas D and trimming came from the DNA. Of more than 100,000 clones listed, around 86% are singletons. Trimming took 1 base from V and 9 from J; bases not matched to a gene: 6. CDR1 and CDR2 from the germline V gene are SGHAT and FQNNGV. There are 14 residues in the CDR3.

The sequenced sample was peripheral blood. The rearrangement links TRBV11-2 to TRBJ2-1, with 7 bases that match TRBD2. This receptor was taken from a man between 40 and 49 years old with acute or convalescent COVID-19. CDR3 loop: CASSLVRGEGEQFF. The CDR3 DNA reads TGTGCCAGCAGCTTAGTACGGGGGGAGGGTGAGCAGTTCTTC.